The 12 T cell receptor beta chains given below trace back to one sample, sequenced in a study of beta chain features in type 1 diabetes. Reverse transcription of all isolated RNA meant that expressed TCRB transcripts were sequenced. Sequencing used immunoSEQ multiplex PCR; TCRdb keeps in-frame clones, though not all of them. The table records about 59,000 clones, around 63% of them present only once. Sequencing input: Tregs from blood. The receptors were gathered from a woman aged 18 to 35 in good health.

The chain carries TRBV12-5 and TRBJ2-3; maybe TRBD2 (5 bases). Trimming removed 4 bases from V and 2 bases from J, with 16 bases in between. CDR3 length: 16 residues. Germline V CDR1 and CDR2: LGHNT, FRNRAP. CDR3 DNA sequence: TGTGCTAGTGGTTCCGGGGTGTCCTTGGCCACAGATACGCAGTATTTT. This translates into CASGSGVSLATDTQYF.

The gene calls are TRBV5-1 and TRBJ2-5; tentatively, D is TRBD1 (6 bases). The J call is in doubt because the DNA end fits TRBJ2-7 better. The CDR3 has 18 amino acids. Germline V gene lookup returns CDR1 SGHRS and CDR2 YFSETQ. This CDR3 is CASSFSTGDTPRLYEQYF. The CDR3 DNA reads TGCGCCAGCAGCTTTTCTACTGGGGACACCCCTAGGCTCTACGAGCAGTACTTC.

This clone was seen a handful of times. The gene calls are TRBV19 and TRBJ1-1; D uncertain. CDR3 length equals 11 residues. V was clipped by 8 bases and J by 4 bases, with 8 bases between them. Germline loops: CDR1 LNHDA, CDR2 SQIVND (reference sequence). CDR3 region: CASSQSTEAFF. DNA for the CDR3: TGTGCCAGTTCCCAGTCCACTGAAGCTTTCTTT. The full variable domain, rest sourced from reference TRBV19 and TRBJ1-1, is DGGITQSPKYLFRKEGQNVTLSCEQNLNHDAMYWYRQDPGQGLRLIYYSQIVNDFQKGDIAEGYSVSREKKESFPLTVTSAQKNPTAFYLCASSQSTEAFFGQGTRLTVV.

This sequence joins TRBV30 and TRBJ1-2; TRBD1 aligns across 9 bases. The CDR3 loop spans 14 amino acids. CDR1 and CDR2 (germline): GTSNPN, SVGIG (reference sequence). V trimming: 4 bases; J trimming: 2 bases; junction bases outside the gene matches: 5. CDR3 bases: TGTGCCTGGAACTCGGGACAGGGCAACTATGGCTACACCTTC. Translating it yields CAWNSGQGNYGYTF.

This rearrangement joins TRBV2 to TRBJ1-2; 12 bases match TRBD1. This CDR3 has 13 residues. In germline, CDR1 is SNHLY, CDR2 FYNNEI. With 9 bases clipped from V and 7 bases from J, the junction kept 6 bases outside the gene matches. CDR3 nucleotide sequence: TGTGCCAGTTCCGGGACAGGGGGCTTTGGCTACACCTTC. It encodes CASSGTGGFGYTF.

The J gene is TRBJ1-6, the V gene TRBV5-1, with a possible D match to TRBD1 (5 bases). CDR3 length equals 16 residues. Trimming cost V 4 bases and J 7 bases, with 18 bases left between them. CDR1 and CDR2 (germline): SGHRS, YFSETQ. Here the CDR3 reads CASSIRVRGGNSPLHF. CDR3 nucleotide sequence: TGCGCCAGCAGCATCCGAGTGCGGGGGGGAAATTCACCCCTCCACTTT.

The gene calls are TRBV29-1 and TRBJ2-3; 10 bases match TRBD1. This CDR3 region has 17 residues. Germline assignment: CDR1 SQVTM and CDR2 ANQGSEA. V was pared by 6 bases and J by 2 bases, with 14 bases of the junction left unmatched. CDR3 amino acids: CSVKNLGQGTYTDTQYF. DNA for the CDR3: TGCAGCGTCAAAAATCTGGGACAGGGGACCTACACAGATACGCAGTATTTT.

Note on this clone: The same CDR3 is also encoded by other DNA sequences in this sample. V is TRBV30 and J is TRBJ1-1; weak D call: TRBD1 (6 bases). V shed 1 base and J shed 1 base, with 16 bases lying between them. From germline, CDR1 is GTSNPN and CDR2 SVGIG (reference sequence). The CDR3 extends over 16 amino acids. CDR3 in amino acids: CAWSAWGRGSNTEAFF. For the CDR3, the DNA is TGTGCCTGGAGTGCGTGGGGGCGAGGGTCGAACACTGAAGCTTTCTTT.

A note on this clone: Other DNA variants within this sample encode the same CDR3. J is TRBJ1-2 and V is TRBV19; the match to TRBD1 covers 10 bases. The CDR3 runs 12 residues. V lost 11 bases to trimming and J lost 4 bases; unmatched junction nucleotides: 4. The V gene's germline CDR1 is LNHDA and CDR2 SQIVND (reference sequence). Here the CDR3 reads CASRDRGYGYTF. CDR3 coding DNA: TGTGCCTCCCGGGACAGGGGCTATGGCTACACCTTC.

Only a few counts were recorded for this clone. V and J are TRBV30 and TRBJ1-1, with no clear D. With 3 bases removed from V and 1 base from J, the gap between germline ends came to 3 bases. The CDR3 has 11 residues. Germline V CDR1 and CDR2: GTSNPN, SVGIG (reference sequence). CDR3 amino acids: CAWSKNTEAFF. For the CDR3, the DNA is TGTGCCTGGAGCAAGAACACTGAAGCTTTCTTT.

This clone was counted a few times. V and J are TRBV5-1 and TRBJ2-5, with a tentative D call TRBD2 (5 bases). The CDR3 consists of 14 residues. From germline, CDR1 is SGHRS and CDR2 YFSETQ. Trimming took 0 bases from V and 5 from J, leaving 11 bases between them. DNA for the CDR3: TGCGCCAGCAGCTTGGGGGGTGTAGCGGAGACCCAGTACTTC. This sequence encodes CASSLGGVAETQYF.

The gene calls are TRBV5-1 and TRBJ2-1; the match to TRBD1 covers 11 bases. The CDR3 spans 18 residues. Germline V gene lookup returns CDR1 SGHRS and CDR2 YFSETQ. V lost 1 base and J lost 2; bases outside the gene matches: 8. The CDR3 loop reads CASSLTLGQGATYNEQFF. The CDR3 bases are TGCGCCAGCAGCTTGACCCTCGGACAGGGGGCTACCTACAATGAGCAGTTCTTC. The full variable domain, with the rest looked up from reference TRBV5-1 and TRBJ2-1, is KAGVTQTPRYLIKTRGQQVTLSCSPISGHRSVSWYQQTPGQGLQFLFEYFSETQRNKGNFPGRFSGRQFSNSRSEMNVSTLELGDSALYLCASSLTLGQGATYNEQFFGPGTRLTVL.